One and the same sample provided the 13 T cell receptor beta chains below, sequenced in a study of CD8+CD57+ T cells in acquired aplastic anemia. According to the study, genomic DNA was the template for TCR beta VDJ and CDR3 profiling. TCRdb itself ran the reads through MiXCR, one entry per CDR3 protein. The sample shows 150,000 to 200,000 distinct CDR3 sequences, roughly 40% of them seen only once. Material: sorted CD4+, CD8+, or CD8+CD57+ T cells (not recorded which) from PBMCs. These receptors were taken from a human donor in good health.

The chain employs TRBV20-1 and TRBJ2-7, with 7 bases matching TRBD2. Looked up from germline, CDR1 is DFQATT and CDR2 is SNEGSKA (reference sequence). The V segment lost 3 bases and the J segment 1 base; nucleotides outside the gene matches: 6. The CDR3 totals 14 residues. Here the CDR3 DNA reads TGCAGTGCTAGCCCAGCGGGAAGGTCCTACGAGCAGTACTTC. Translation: CSASPAGRSYEQYF.

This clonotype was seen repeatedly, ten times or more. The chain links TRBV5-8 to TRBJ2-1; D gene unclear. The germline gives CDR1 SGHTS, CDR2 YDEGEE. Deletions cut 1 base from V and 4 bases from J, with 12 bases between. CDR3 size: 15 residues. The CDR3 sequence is CASSLPVNFYNEQFF. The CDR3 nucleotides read TGTGCCAGCAGCTTGCCAGTGAACTTTTACAATGAGCAGTTCTTC. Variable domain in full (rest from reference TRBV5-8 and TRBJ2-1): EAGVTQSPTHLIKTRGQQATLRCSPISGHTSVYWYQQALGLGLQFLLWYDEGEERNRGNFPPRFSGRQFPNYSSELNVNALELEDSALYLCASSLPVNFYNEQFFGPGTRLTVL.

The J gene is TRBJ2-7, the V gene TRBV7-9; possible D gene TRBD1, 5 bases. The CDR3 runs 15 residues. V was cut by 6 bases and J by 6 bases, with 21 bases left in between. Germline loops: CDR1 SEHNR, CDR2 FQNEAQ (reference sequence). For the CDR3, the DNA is TGTGCCAGCAGTCGGTGGGGCCAGGGTGTTGGCGAGCAGTACTTC. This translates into CASSRWGQGVGEQYF.

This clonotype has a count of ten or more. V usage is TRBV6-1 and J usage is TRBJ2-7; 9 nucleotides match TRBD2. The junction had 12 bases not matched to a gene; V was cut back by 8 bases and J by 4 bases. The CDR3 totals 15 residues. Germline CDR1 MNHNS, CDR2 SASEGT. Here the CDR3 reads CASWYERGETYEQYF. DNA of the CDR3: TGTGCCAGCTGGTACGAGCGGGGGGAAACTTACGAGCAGTACTTC.

In DNA form, the CDR3 reads TGTGCCACCAGCAGCCCGGGACGGAGGATCAATTCACCCCTCCACTTT. Encoded protein: CATSSPGRRINSPLHF. The genes are TRBV15 and TRBJ1-6; D perhaps matches TRBD1 (5 bases). Trimming took 3 bases from V and 7 from J, leaving 16 bases between them. This CDR3 spans 16 amino acids. The V gene's germline CDR1 is LNHNV and CDR2 YYDKDF (reference sequence).

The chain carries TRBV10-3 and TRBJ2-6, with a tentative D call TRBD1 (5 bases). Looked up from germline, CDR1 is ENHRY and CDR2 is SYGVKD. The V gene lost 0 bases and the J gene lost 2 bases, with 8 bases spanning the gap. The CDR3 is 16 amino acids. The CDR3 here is CAISESLQAGANVLTF. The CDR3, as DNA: TGTGCCATCAGTGAGTCGCTACAGGCTGGGGCCAACGTCCTGACTTTC.

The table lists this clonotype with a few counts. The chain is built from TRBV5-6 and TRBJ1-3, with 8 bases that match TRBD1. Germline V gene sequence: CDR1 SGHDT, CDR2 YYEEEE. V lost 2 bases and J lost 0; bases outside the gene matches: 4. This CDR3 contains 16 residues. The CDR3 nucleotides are TGTGCCAGCAGCTTACAGGGGGGCTTCTCTGGAAACACCATATATTTT. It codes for CASSLQGGFSGNTIYF.

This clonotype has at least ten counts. The CDR3 loop is CASSPRGQGGNEQFF. CDR3 in DNA: TGTGCCAGCAGCCCAAGGGGACAGGGAGGCAATGAGCAGTTCTTC. V and J are TRBV7-2 and TRBJ2-1, with 9 bases that match TRBD1. The CDR3 consists of 15 residues. The germline gives CDR1 SGHTA, CDR2 FQGNSA. V gave up 5 bases and J gave up 6 bases; unmatched junction bases: 8.

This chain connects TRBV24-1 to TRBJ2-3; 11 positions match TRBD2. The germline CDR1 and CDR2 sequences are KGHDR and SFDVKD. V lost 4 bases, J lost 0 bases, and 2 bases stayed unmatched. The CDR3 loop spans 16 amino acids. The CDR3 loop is CATSEWTSGSTDTQYF. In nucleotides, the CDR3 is TGTGCCACCAGTGAGTGGACTAGCGGGAGCACAGATACGCAGTATTTT.

CDR3 nucleotides: TGTGCCATCAGCTGGACAGGGGGCAACACTGAAGCTTTCTTT. Protein: CAISWTGGNTEAFF. The chain employs TRBV10-3 and TRBJ1-1; TRBD1 matches 11 bases. Germline-derived CDR1 and CDR2 are ENHRY and SYGVKD. V dropped 6 bases and J dropped 2; count of bases not matched to a gene: 2. This CDR3 contains 14 residues.

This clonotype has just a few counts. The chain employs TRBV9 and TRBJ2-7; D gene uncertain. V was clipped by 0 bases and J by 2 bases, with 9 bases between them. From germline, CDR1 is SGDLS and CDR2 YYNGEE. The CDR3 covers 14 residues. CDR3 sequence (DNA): TGTGCCAGCAGCGTAGGCGGCAGGACCTACGAGCAGTACTTC. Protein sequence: CASSVGGRTYEQYF.

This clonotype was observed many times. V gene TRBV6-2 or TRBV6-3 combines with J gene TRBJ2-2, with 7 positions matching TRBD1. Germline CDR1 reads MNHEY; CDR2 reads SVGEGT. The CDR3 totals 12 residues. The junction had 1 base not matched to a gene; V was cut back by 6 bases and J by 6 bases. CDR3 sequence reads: CASRQGAGELFF. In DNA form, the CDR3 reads TGTGCCAGCAGGCAGGGGGCCGGGGAGCTGTTTTTT.

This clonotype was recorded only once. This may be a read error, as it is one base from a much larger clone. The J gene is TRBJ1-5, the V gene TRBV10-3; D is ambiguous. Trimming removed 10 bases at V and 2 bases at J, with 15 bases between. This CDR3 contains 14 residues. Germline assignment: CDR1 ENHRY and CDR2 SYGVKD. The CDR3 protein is CASREDQGNQPQHF. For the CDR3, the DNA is TGTGCCAGCAGAGAAGACCAAGGCAATCAGCCCCAGCATTTT.